These 18 T cell receptor beta chains share one sample of origin, sequenced in a study of cytomegalovirus exposure and HLA in healthy donors (dated by TCRdb to the late 2010s). Library prep was done by the immunoSEQ multiplex PCR assay. The multiplex PCR relied on a mix of 60 forward primers for TCR Vbeta segments and 13 reverse primers for TCR Jbeta segments. TCRdb took over this immuneACCESS table, retaining in-frame rearrangements with V and J assigned. Such tables are incomplete; in checked studies, under half of the missing clones stem from an unresolved V gene, and the remainder is unexplained. Across this sample there are 120,000 to 150,000 clones, with 73% seen only once. The ten largest make up around 1.2% of the sample. Material: PBMCs. The receptors shown here come from a woman aged 35 to 49 in good health and CMV-seronegative.

This clone is a singleton in its sample. The CDR3 DNA reads TGTGCCAGCAGCAAACAGGGGTCGAACACTGAAGCTTTCTTT. This gives the protein CASSKQGSNTEAFF. The chain links TRBV11-3 to TRBJ1-1, with 7 bases matching TRBD1. Looked up from germline, CDR1 is SGHNT and CDR2 is YENEEA. This CDR3 comprises 14 residues. J was trimmed by 1 base and V by 5 bases; bases with no gene match: 4.

The chain recombines TRBV5-1 with TRBJ2-5, with 8 nucleotides matching TRBD1. There are 13 residues in the CDR3. CDR1 and CDR2 from the germline V gene are SGHRS and YFSETQ. V was clipped by 5 bases and J by 5 bases; unmatched bases: 5. The CDR3 reads CASRPRGPETQYF. The CDR3 DNA is TGCGCCAGCAGACCCAGGGGGCCGGAGACCCAGTACTTC.

The chain employs TRBV11-2 and TRBJ1-3, with 7 bases aligning to TRBD1. The V segment lost 6 bases and the J segment 8 bases; nucleotides outside the gene matches: 7. Per the germline V gene, CDR1 is SGHAT and CDR2 is FQNNGV. This CDR3 spans 13 amino acids. CDR3 coding DNA: TGTGCCAGCAGTTATGATCAGGGGGACACCATATATTTT. It codes for CASSYDQGDTIYF. The full variable domain, with the rest looked up from reference TRBV11-2 and TRBJ1-3, is EAGVAQSPRYKIIEKRQSVAFWCNPISGHATLYWYQQILGQGPKLLIQFQNNGVVDDSQLPKDRFSAERLKGVDSTLKIQPAKLEDSAVYLCASSYDQGDTIYFGEGSWLTVV.

In nucleotides, the CDR3 is TGTGCCAGCAGCTCATACCAAGAGACCCAGTACTTC. Protein product: CASSSYQETQYF. The chain couples TRBV7-9 to TRBJ2-5; no definite D call. In germline, CDR1 is SEHNR, CDR2 FQNEAQ (reference sequence). The ends were cut back, 4 bases at V and 0 bases at J, with 3 bases in the middle. CDR3 length: 12 residues.

This chain uses TRBV19 with TRBJ1-1, with 7 bases lining up with TRBD1. The V gene end was trimmed by 5 bases and the J gene end by 3 bases; junction bases not matched to a gene: 6. Per the germline V gene, CDR1 is LNHDA and CDR2 is SQIVND (reference sequence). The CDR3 spans 14 residues. Here the CDR3 reads CASSLGTAYTEAFF. The CDR3, as DNA: TGTGCCAGTAGTCTTGGGACAGCGTACACTGAAGCTTTCTTT.

This sequence joins TRBV25-1 and TRBJ1-2, with 7 bases fitting TRBD1. Germline CDR1 and CDR2: MGHDK and SYGVNS. This CDR3 has 14 residues. V shed 3 bases and J 4 bases; nucleotides not matched to a gene: 5. The DNA of the CDR3 is TGTGCCAGCAGTGAGTCCTCAGGGGGCTATGGCTACACCTTC. Amino acid sequence: CASSESSGGYGYTF.

This chain joins TRBV5-6 and TRBJ2-7; TRBD1 matches at 10 bases. The V gene's germline CDR1 is SGHDT and CDR2 YYEEEE. After removal of 4 bases from V and 5 bases from J, the junction contained 12 bases not matched to a gene. This CDR3 has 16 residues. The CDR3 nucleotides are TGTGCCAGCAGCCAGCGAGTCGACAGGGGGCTTGACGAGCAGTACGTC. Its protein is CASSQRVDRGLDEQYV.

CDR3 in amino acids: CASHMGLAGGPAYNEQFF. As DNA, the CDR3 is TGTGCCAGCCATATGGGACTAGCGGGGGGACCGGCCTACAATGAGCAGTTCTTC. The chain joins TRBV19 to TRBJ2-1; the match to TRBD2 covers 15 bases. Germline loops: CDR1 LNHDA, CDR2 SQIVND (reference sequence). The CDR3 is 18 amino acids. The J segment lost 2 bases and the V segment lost 9 bases, leaving 11 bases of the junction unmatched.

V is TRBV4-1 and J is TRBJ2-5; a possible D gene is TRBD2 (5 bases). The V and J ends lost 1 base and 5 bases respectively, with 17 bases between them. The CDR3 consists of 16 residues. Per germline, CDR1 MGHRA and CDR2 YSYEKL. The CDR3 DNA follows: TGCGCCAGCAGCCAAGGATCTAGCCTAGAGTTCGAGACCCAGTACTTC. Amino acids: CASSQGSSLEFETQYF.

J is TRBJ2-1 and V is TRBV15; D is ambiguous. Trimming pared 1 base from V and 8 bases from J, leaving 12 bases between. Per the germline V gene, CDR1 is LNHNV and CDR2 is YYDKDF (reference sequence). This CDR3 has 14 residues. The CDR3, as DNA: TGTGCCACCAGCAGAGTCATGTCCCCGGATGAGCAGTTCTTC. Encoded protein: CATSRVMSPDEQFF.

This clone was picked up a small number of times. The chain has TRBV5-1 and TRBJ2-2; 7 bases align to TRBD1. Unmatched junction bases numbered 2, after V lost 6 bases and J lost 0 bases. The germline gives CDR1 SGHRS, CDR2 YFSETQ. The CDR3 is made up of 14 amino acids. This CDR3 is CASTGTANTGELFF. CDR3 nucleotides: TGCGCCAGCACCGGGACAGCGAACACCGGGGAGCTGTTTTTT.

This clone was seen only a few times. The V gene is TRBV4-2, the J gene TRBJ2-3; 7 bases are a match to TRBD2. The CDR3 loop spans 17 amino acids. J lost 6 bases, V lost 0 bases, and 12 bases had no gene match. From germline, CDR1 is LGHNA and CDR2 YNFKEQ. The CDR3 here is CASSQDWGLQVADTQYF. The CDR3, as DNA: TGTGCCAGCAGCCAAGATTGGGGACTACAAGTGGCGGATACGCAGTATTTT.

This chain connects TRBV5-1 to TRBJ1-6; perhaps TRBD1 as D (6 bases). Germline loops: CDR1 SGHRS, CDR2 YFSETQ. Trimming took 4 bases from V and 5 from J, leaving 10 bases between them. This CDR3 is built from 14 residues. The CDR3 sequence: CASSRPGDNSPLHF. Here the CDR3 DNA reads TGCGCCAGCAGCAGACCAGGGGATAATTCACCCCTCCACTTT.

The chain carries TRBV2 and TRBJ1-2, with a tentative D call TRBD1 (6 bases). The CDR3 runs to 15 residues. Trimming cost V 6 bases and J 0 bases, with 14 bases left between them. Germline V CDR1 and CDR2: SNHLY, FYNNEI. CDR3 in amino acids: CASSESRTANYGYTF. CDR3 nucleotides: TGTGCCAGCAGCGAGAGTAGGACAGCTAACTATGGCTACACCTTC.

The rearrangement links TRBV5-5 to TRBJ1-1; D is uncertain. The CDR3 is 14 residues long. The V and J ends lost 7 bases and 4 bases respectively, with 17 bases between them. CDR1 SGHKS and CDR2 YYEKEE come from the germline V gene (reference sequence). In DNA form, the CDR3 reads TGTGCCAGCTTGCCGTCGACTGGAATCACTGAAGCTTTCTTT. It specifies CASLPSTGITEAFF.

This chain connects TRBV5-4 to TRBJ2-3; tentative D call: TRBD2 (6 bases). CDR1 and CDR2 (germline): SGHNT, YYREEE (reference sequence). V lost 5 bases, J lost 9 bases, and 13 bases lay in between. CDR3 length: 12 amino acids. Written as DNA, the CDR3 is TGTGCCAGCAGTCCGGATCGGGGGACGCAGTATTTT. Its protein is CASSPDRGTQYF.

J is TRBJ1-5 and V is TRBV10-3; no clear D gene. The germline V gene has CDR1 ENHRY and CDR2 SYGVKD. Trimming left V 5 bases short and J 6 bases short, with 11 bases between. The CDR3 consists of 13 residues. The CDR3 sequence is CAISPDRGQPQHF. CDR3 bases: TGTGCCATCAGTCCCGACCGGGGTCAGCCCCAGCATTTT.

V gene TRBV7-9 combines with J gene TRBJ1-3; 11 bases agree with TRBD1. The V gene's germline CDR1 is SEHNR and CDR2 FQNEAQ (reference sequence). J lost 4 bases, V lost 4 bases, and 9 bases had no gene match. The CDR3 totals 17 residues. The CDR3 protein is CASSSSGQGARGNTIYF. In nucleotides, the CDR3 is TGTGCCAGCAGCTCTTCTGGACAGGGGGCCAGAGGAAACACCATATATTTT. Full variable domain (remainder filled in from reference TRBV7-9 and TRBJ1-3): DTGVSQNPRHKITKRGQNVTFRCDPISEHNRLYWYRQTLGQGPEFLTYFQNEAQLEKSRLLSDRFSAERPKGSFSTLEIQRTEQGDSAMYLCASSSSGQGARGNTIYFGEGSWLTVV.